Presented here are 30 T cell receptor beta chains from one specimen sequenced in a study of cytomegalovirus exposure and HLA in healthy donors. 13 Jbeta primers and 60 Vbeta primers were used for the PCR. The method was immunoSEQ multiplex PCR; TCRdb's version includes in-frame clones alone and lacks a portion of them. In the table there are about 170,000 clones, around 81% of which are singletons. The sample taken for sequencing was PBMCs. The receptors derive from a woman in her thirties in good health and CMV-seropositive.

This clone showed up just once. The genes are TRBV29-1 and TRBJ1-1, with D maybe TRBD1 (6 bases). Germline V CDR1 and CDR2: SQVTM, ANQGSEA. Trimming removed 4 bases at V and 5 bases at J, with 17 bases between. The CDR3 is 14 amino acids. The CDR3 loop reads CSVVRDKVRTEAFF. CDR3 DNA sequence: TGCAGCGTTGTTAGGGACAAGGTGAGGACTGAAGCTTTCTTT.

The chain joins TRBV2 to TRBJ1-5; possible D gene TRBD1, 5 bases. The CDR3 has 15 residues. Germline V gene sequence: CDR1 SNHLY, CDR2 FYNNEI. V was clipped by 6 bases and J by 0 bases, with 12 bases between them. This CDR3 is CASRGGRYSNQPQHF. The CDR3 bases are TGTGCCAGCAGGGGGGGACGGTATAGCAATCAGCCCCAGCATTTT.

The chain has TRBV6-5 and TRBJ2-7; 7 bases match TRBD1. This CDR3 region has 13 residues. V shed 6 bases and J 7 bases; nucleotides not matched to a gene: 9. Germline V gene data show CDR1 as MNHEY and CDR2 as SVGAGI. The CDR3 region is CASRPGQSYEQYF. The CDR3 DNA follows: TGTGCCAGCAGACCGGGACAGTCTTATGAGCAGTACTTC.

The chain links TRBV6-1 to TRBJ2-3; D uncertain. Per germline, CDR1 MNHNS and CDR2 SASEGT. This CDR3 spans 12 amino acids. V gave up 6 bases and J gave up 0 bases, with 4 bases separating them. Here the CDR3 DNA reads TGTGCCAGCAGACAGAGCACAGATACGCAGTATTTT. It translates to CASRQSTDTQYF.

This chain joins TRBV25-1 and TRBJ2-1; 11 positions agree with TRBD2. Germline V CDR1 and CDR2: MGHDK, SYGVNS. V gave up 5 bases and J gave up 7 bases; unmatched junction bases: 10. The CDR3 is 16 residues long. Written as DNA, the CDR3 is TGTGCCAGCAGTATTAGCGGGGGGGCTTGGGGAAATGAGCAGTTCTTC. Translating gives CASSISGGAWGNEQFF. Together with reference TRBV25-1 and TRBJ2-1, the CDR3 gives the full variable domain: EADIYQTPRYLVIGTGKKITLECSQTMGHDKMYWYQQDPGMELHLIHYSYGVNSTEKGDLSSESTVSRIRTEHFPLTLESARPSHTSQYLCASSISGGAWGNEQFFGPGTRLTVL.

In its sample, this clone was seen a few times. The rearrangement uses TRBV4-3 and TRBJ2-3; TRBD2 matches at 8 bases. The CDR3 loop spans 17 amino acids. CDR1 and CDR2 from the germline V gene are LGHNA and YSLEER. V gave up 3 bases and J gave up 2 bases; unmatched junction bases: 10. CDR3 in DNA: TGCGCCAGCAGCCAGATTTTCCGCGGGGGGAACACAGATACGCAGTATTTT. Translating gives CASSQIFRGGNTDTQYF.

The rearrangement uses TRBV5-1 and TRBJ1-4; a possible D gene is TRBD1 (6 bases). Germline lookup yields CDR1 SGHRS and CDR2 YFSETQ. This CDR3 has 16 amino acids. Trimming stripped 1 base from V and 0 bases from J, with 10 bases between. In nucleotides, the CDR3 is TGCGCCAGCAGCTTGCAGACAGGCTCAACTAATGAAAAACTGTTTTTT. Amino acids: CASSLQTGSTNEKLFF.

The V and J genes are TRBV5-4 and TRBJ1-2, with TRBD1 matching 10 bases. CDR1 is SGHNT and CDR2 is YYREEE in the germline V gene (reference sequence). The CDR3 has 15 amino acids. After removal of 4 bases from V and 1 base from J, the junction contained 4 bases not matched to a gene. The CDR3 loop reads CASSTGQGDNYGYTF. As DNA, the CDR3 is TGTGCCAGCAGCACCGGACAGGGGGATAACTATGGCTACACCTTC.

The rearrangement joins TRBV10-3 to TRBJ2-1, with TRBD2 identical over 7 bases. The CDR3 runs 14 residues. Germline CDR1 is ENHRY and CDR2 is SYGVKD. J lost 2 bases, V lost 7 bases, and 5 bases had no gene match. The CDR3 is CAIKTSSPYNEQFF. For the CDR3, the DNA is TGTGCCATCAAGACTAGCTCCCCCTACAATGAGCAGTTCTTC.

The chain uses TRBV6-5 and TRBJ2-1, with D unclear. With 5 bases removed from V and 10 bases from J, the gap between germline ends came to 18 bases. Germline values: CDR1 MNHEY, CDR2 SVGAGI. The CDR3 is made up of 14 amino acids. This CDR3 reads CASSPPGLGREQFF. In DNA, the CDR3 is TGTGCCAGCAGTCCGCCCGGGTTAGGTAGGGAGCAGTTCTTC.

V is TRBV2 and J is TRBJ1-1; 7 bases line up with TRBD1. The germline V gene encodes CDR1 SNHLY and CDR2 FYNNEI. V was clipped by 5 bases and J by 13 bases; unmatched bases: 4. The CDR3 contains 10 residues. CDR3 sequence: CASSHRGSFF. In DNA, the CDR3 is TGTGCCAGCAGTCACAGGGGTAGTTTCTTT.

In this sample, this clone turned up a few times. This rearrangement joins TRBV29-1 to TRBJ1-2; 7 bases are a match to TRBD1. Per germline, CDR1 SQVTM and CDR2 ANQGSEA. The CDR3 spans 15 residues. The V gene end was trimmed by 3 bases and the J gene end by 5 bases; junction bases not matched to a gene: 12. The CDR3 coding sequence is TGCAGCGTTGATGCCGGGACAGAAGGATCTTATGGCTACACCTTC. It yields the protein CSVDAGTEGSYGYTF. Full variable domain (remainder filled in from reference TRBV29-1 and TRBJ1-2): SAVISQKPSRDICQRGTSLTIQCQVDSQVTMMFWYRQQPGQSLTLIATANQGSEATYESGFVIDKFPISRPNLTFSTLTVSNMSPEDSSIYLCSVDAGTEGSYGYTFGSGTRLTVV.

The chain joins TRBV9 to TRBJ1-2; D may be TRBD1 (5 bases). V gave up 4 bases and J gave up 1 base, with 11 bases separating them. CDR1 and CDR2 from the germline V gene are SGDLS and YYNGEE. The CDR3 has 14 amino acids. CDR3 DNA: TGTGCCAGCAGCTACAGGACGGATAACTATGGCTACACCTTC. It translates to CASSYRTDNYGYTF.

This chain uses TRBV4-1 with TRBJ1-2, with 8 nucleotides matching TRBD1. This CDR3 is 14 amino acids long. Losses at the gene ends were 1 base for V and 5 bases for J; bases not matched to a gene: 3. CDR1 MGHRA and CDR2 YSYEKL come from the germline V gene. Here the CDR3 reads CASSQGTGKYGYTF. The CDR3 bases are TGCGCCAGCAGCCAAGGGACAGGGAAGTATGGCTACACCTTC.

This rearrangement joins TRBV9 to TRBJ2-2; D is uncertain. From germline, CDR1 is SGDLS and CDR2 YYNGEE. The CDR3 length is 11 residues. V lost 1 base to trimming and J lost 8 bases, with 3 bases between them. This chain's CDR3 is CASSVSGELFF. The CDR3, as DNA: TGTGCCAGCAGCGTATCTGGGGAGCTGTTTTTT.

The chain is built from TRBV9 and TRBJ1-3, with 7 bases that match TRBD1. Germline CDR1 reads SGDLS; CDR2 reads YYNGEE. With 5 bases clipped from V and 4 bases from J, the junction kept 9 bases outside the gene matches. The CDR3 spans 15 residues. DNA for the CDR3: TGTGCCAGCAGACCTTCAGGGGGAACAGGAAACACCATATATTTT. Its translation: CASRPSGGTGNTIYF.

This clone was seen more than once but under ten times. CDR3 loop: CASSLTAGVWNGYTF. The CDR3 DNA reads as TGTGCCAGCAGTTTAACGGCAGGGGTATGGAATGGCTACACCTTC. The chain carries TRBV27 and TRBJ1-2, with D possibly matching TRBD1 (6 bases). The CDR3 consists of 15 residues. The V gene's germline CDR1 is MNHEY and CDR2 SMNVEV (reference sequence). With 2 bases removed from V and 6 bases from J, the gap between germline ends came to 16 bases.

The chain carries TRBV10-3 and TRBJ2-7; weak D call: TRBD2 (6 bases). The CDR3 sequence is 14 residues long. V was clipped by 10 bases and J by 0 bases, with 16 bases between them. Germline CDR1 is ENHRY and CDR2 is SYGVKD. CDR3 DNA: TGTGCCACCTCTGTTCCGGGGGTCTCCTACGAGCAGTACTTC. Its translation is CATSVPGVSYEQYF.

This clone was seen more than once but under ten times. This sequence joins TRBV6-5 and TRBJ2-3, with TRBD2 identical over 9 bases. Germline lookup yields CDR1 MNHEY and CDR2 SVGAGI. With 5 bases clipped from V and 2 bases from J, the junction kept 5 bases outside the gene matches. This CDR3 is built from 15 residues. The CDR3 loop is CASSSGGTHTDTQYF. CDR3 sequence (DNA): TGTGCCAGCAGTAGCGGGGGGACACACACAGATACGCAGTATTTT.

V and J are TRBV18 and TRBJ1-4; D is undetermined. The CDR3 covers 15 residues. Germline-derived CDR1 and CDR2 are KGHSH and LQKENI. The V and J ends lost 4 bases and 8 bases respectively, with 17 bases between them. CDR3: CASSRMTPKGEKLFF. The CDR3 region has the DNA TGTGCCAGCTCACGAATGACACCCAAAGGCGAAAAACTGTTTTTT.

This clone was recorded once. V and J are TRBV18 and TRBJ2-7, with no clear D. This CDR3 spans 12 amino acids. The germline V gene encodes CDR1 KGHSH and CDR2 LQKENI. V was trimmed by 3 bases and J by 2 bases, leaving 5 bases between them. CDR3 loop: CASSPAAYEQYF. The CDR3, as DNA: TGTGCCAGCTCACCTGCAGCCTACGAGCAGTACTTC.

The chain links TRBV5-1 to TRBJ2-3; possible D gene TRBD1, 6 bases. The CDR3 has 14 amino acids. The germline V gene encodes CDR1 SGHRS and CDR2 YFSETQ. V was shortened by 1 base and J by 2 bases, with 8 bases between the two germline ends. In DNA form, the CDR3 reads TGCGCCAGCAGCTTGATGGGGGCCACAGATACGCAGTATTTT. As protein: CASSLMGATDTQYF.

This clone appeared a few times. The V call is TRBV27, the J call TRBJ2-3, with 8 bases identical to TRBD1. Germline values: CDR1 MNHEY, CDR2 SMNVEV (reference sequence). Trimming at V came to 6 bases and at J to 5 bases, leaving 7 bases not matched to a gene. The CDR3 is 14 residues long. The CDR3: CASSDRGLQDTQYF. The DNA of the CDR3 is TGTGCCAGCAGCGACAGGGGCCTACAAGATACGCAGTATTTT.

This chain connects TRBV7-9 to TRBJ2-7; no reliable D call. The CDR3 length is 13 residues. V shed 4 bases and J shed 5 bases, with 12 bases lying between them. Germline CDR1 SEHNR, CDR2 FQNEAQ (reference sequence). The chain's CDR3 is CASSSVRNHEQYF. Written as DNA, the CDR3 is TGTGCCAGCAGCTCGGTGCGCAACCACGAGCAGTACTTC.

V is TRBV10-2 and J is TRBJ2-7; the D is unclear. Per the germline V gene, CDR1 is WSHSY and CDR2 is SAAADI. The CDR3 spans 13 residues. V lost 7 bases and J 4 bases, leaving 14 bases between the germline ends. DNA for the CDR3: TGCGCCAGCACCACCACTGTCTCATACGAGCAGTACTTC. It translates to CASTTTVSYEQYF.

In this sample, this clone turned up a few times. V usage is TRBV5-4 and J usage is TRBJ2-1, with a weak D call TRBD1 (5 bases). V was clipped by 3 bases and J by 6 bases, with 16 bases between them. The germline CDR1 and CDR2 sequences are SGHNT and YYREEE (reference sequence). CDR3 size: 15 residues. The CDR3 loop is CASSSERWGSNEQFF. The CDR3 bases are TGTGCCAGCAGCTCTGAGAGGTGGGGCAGCAATGAGCAGTTCTTC.

The rearrangement joins TRBV27 to TRBJ1-1; D might be TRBD1 (6 bases). Germline V gene sequence: CDR1 MNHEY, CDR2 SMNVEV (reference sequence). This CDR3 region has 13 residues. With 5 bases removed from V and 5 bases from J, the gap between germline ends came to 12 bases. CDR3 loop: CASSDTGKTEAFF. CDR3 bases: TGTGCCAGCAGTGACACAGGGAAAACTGAAGCTTTCTTT.

The J gene is TRBJ2-3, the V gene TRBV5-4; D not certain. The ends were cut back, 0 bases at V and 6 bases at J, with 8 bases in the middle. Germline V gene data show CDR1 as SGHNT and CDR2 as YYREEE (reference sequence). This CDR3 comprises 13 residues. The CDR3: CASSLAKRDTQYF. In nucleotides, the CDR3 is TGTGCCAGCAGCTTGGCCAAGAGGGATACGCAGTATTTT.

The chain employs TRBV4-3 and TRBJ1-2; 7 nucleotides line up with TRBD1. CDR1 is LGHNA and CDR2 is YSLEER in the germline V gene. The J segment lost 3 bases and the V segment lost 0 bases, leaving 10 bases of the junction unmatched. The CDR3 consists of 17 residues. The CDR3 sequence is CASSQESGRQGHYGYTF. DNA of the CDR3: TGCGCCAGCAGCCAAGAATCGGGGAGACAGGGACACTATGGCTACACCTTC.

V and J are TRBV7-2 and TRBJ1-1, with TRBD1 matching 10 bases. The CDR3 totals 13 residues. V lost 5 bases, J lost 11 bases, and 8 bases stayed unmatched. Germline V CDR1 and CDR2: SGHTA, FQGNSA. The CDR3 sequence is CASSRNDRGRAFF. CDR3 coding DNA: TGTGCCAGCAGCCGAAACGACAGGGGGCGGGCTTTCTTT.